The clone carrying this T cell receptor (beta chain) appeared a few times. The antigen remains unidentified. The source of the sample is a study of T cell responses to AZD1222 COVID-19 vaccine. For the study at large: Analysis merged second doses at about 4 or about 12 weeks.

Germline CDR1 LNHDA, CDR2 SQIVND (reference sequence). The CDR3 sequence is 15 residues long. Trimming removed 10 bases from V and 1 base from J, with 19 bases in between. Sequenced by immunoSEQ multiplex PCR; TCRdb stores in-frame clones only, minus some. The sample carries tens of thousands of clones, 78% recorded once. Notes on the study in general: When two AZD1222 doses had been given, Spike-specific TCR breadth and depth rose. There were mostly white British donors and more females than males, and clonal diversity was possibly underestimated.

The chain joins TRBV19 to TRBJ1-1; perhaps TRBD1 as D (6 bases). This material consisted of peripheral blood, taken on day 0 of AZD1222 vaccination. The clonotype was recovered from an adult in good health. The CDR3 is CATSGWGARNTEAFF. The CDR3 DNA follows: TGTGCCACCTCCGGCTGGGGGGCGAGGAACACTGAAGCTTTCTTT.